These 9 T cell receptor beta chains came from one sample sequenced in a study of Ad26.COV2.S vaccination and SARS-CoV-2 variants. Regarding treatment: around 19 received Ad26.COV2.S at low or high dose, single or two shots; about 5 received placebo; per-sample allocation not given. Sample collection was performed on day 63 after the first vaccine or placebo injection. Repertoires were generated with immunoSEQ multiplex PCR, while TCRdb's copy carries only in-frame clones and drops some. The profile shows around 320,000 clones, over 80% of them singletons. The specimen comprised peripheral blood, sampled in a trial of Ad26.COV2.S vaccine versus placebo. These receptors were collected from a person between 18 and 65 years old who received the Ad26.COV2.S COVID-19 vaccine or a placebo.

This CDR3 is CASSPTLYEQYF. CDR3 in DNA: TGTGCCAGCAGTCCGACACTCTACGAGCAGTACTTC. The chain recombines TRBV11-3 with TRBJ2-7; the D is unclear. The CDR3 sequence is 12 residues long. Germline CDR1 is SGHNT and CDR2 is YENEEA. V lost 6 bases, J lost 3 bases, and 9 bases lay in between. Supplemented by reference TRBV11-3 and TRBJ2-7, the full variable domain reads EAGVVQSPRYKIIEKKQPVAFWCNPISGHNTLYWYLQNLGQGPELLIRYENEEAVDDSQLPKDRFSAERLKGVDSTLKIQPAELGDSAVYLCASSPTLYEQYFGPGTRLTVT.

The chain is built from TRBV10-3 and TRBJ2-7; weak D call: TRBD1 (5 bases). CDR1 and CDR2 (germline): ENHRY, SYGVKD. CDR3 size: 14 residues. Between the trimmed V and J ends, which lost 0 bases and 4 bases, there was a span of 10 bases. The CDR3 here is CAISESWGQYEQYF. As DNA, the CDR3 is TGTGCCATCAGTGAGTCTTGGGGCCAATACGAGCAGTACTTC.

The chain links TRBV6-2 or TRBV6-3 to TRBJ1-6; D not certain. The germline V gene encodes CDR1 MNHEY and CDR2 SVGEGT. The ends were cut back, 4 bases at V and 4 bases at J, with 8 bases in the middle. The length of the CDR3 is 14 residues. CDR3 amino acids: CASSLKEYNSPLHF. The CDR3, as DNA: TGTGCCAGCAGTTTAAAAGAATATAATTCACCCCTCCACTTT.

V gene TRBV3-1 (or the pseudogene TRBV3-2) combines with J gene TRBJ1-1; D might be TRBD1 (5 bases). This CDR3 has 17 residues. V was clipped by 1 base and J by 1 base, with 16 bases between them. CDR1 is LGHDT, CDR2 YNNKEL, per germline (reference sequence). The CDR3 region has the DNA TGTGCCAGCAGCCAAGCAATTTTCCTGAGGGGGAACACTGAAGCTTTCTTT. This sequence encodes CASSQAIFLRGNTEAFF.

This clone has more than one count but fewer than ten. The V and J genes are TRBV4-2 and TRBJ2-7; 13 nucleotides line up with TRBD2. This CDR3 comprises 15 residues. Losses at the gene ends were 4 bases for V and 3 bases for J; bases not matched to a gene: 3. The germline V gene encodes CDR1 LGHNA and CDR2 YNFKEQ. This CDR3 is CASSLGTSGIYEQYF. In DNA, the CDR3 is TGTGCCAGCAGCCTGGGGACTAGCGGGATCTACGAGCAGTACTTC.

This sequence joins TRBV29-1 and TRBJ2-7, with 7 bases matching TRBD1. Losses at the gene ends were 6 bases for V and 2 bases for J; bases not matched to a gene: 7. The germline V gene has CDR1 SQVTM and CDR2 ANQGSEA. The CDR3 runs to 13 residues. CDR3: CSVETGKTYEQYF. The DNA for the CDR3 is TGCAGCGTGGAGACAGGGAAGACCTACGAGCAGTACTTC.

J is TRBJ2-3 and V is TRBV5-1, with D maybe TRBD2 (6 bases). Germline values: CDR1 SGHRS, CDR2 YFSETQ. The V and J ends lost 3 bases and 1 base respectively, with 18 bases between them. This CDR3 has 17 residues. The CDR3 loop reads CASSSGNFGGRTDTQYF. CDR3 bases: TGCGCCAGCAGCTCCGGTAATTTCGGGGGACGCACAGATACGCAGTATTTT.

The V call is TRBV18, the J call TRBJ2-2, with 8 bases that match TRBD2. V gave up 3 bases and J gave up 0 bases; unmatched junction bases: 6. Germline loops: CDR1 KGHSH, CDR2 LQKENI. The CDR3 runs to 17 residues. The CDR3: CASSPAAGGTNTGELFF. In DNA, the CDR3 is TGTGCCAGCTCACCTGCGGCGGGGGGTACGAACACCGGGGAGCTGTTTTTT.

The count of this clone is one. The sample holds other DNA sequences that translate to the same CDR3. The genes are TRBV25-1 and TRBJ1-6, with D possibly matching TRBD1 (5 bases). CDR3 length: 12 amino acids. The V gene's germline CDR1 is MGHDK and CDR2 SYGVNS. V gave up 9 bases and J gave up 12 bases, with 15 bases separating them. The CDR3: CASRRLGLPLHF. In DNA, the CDR3 is TGTGCCAGTCGGAGACTGGGGCTACCCCTCCACTTT.